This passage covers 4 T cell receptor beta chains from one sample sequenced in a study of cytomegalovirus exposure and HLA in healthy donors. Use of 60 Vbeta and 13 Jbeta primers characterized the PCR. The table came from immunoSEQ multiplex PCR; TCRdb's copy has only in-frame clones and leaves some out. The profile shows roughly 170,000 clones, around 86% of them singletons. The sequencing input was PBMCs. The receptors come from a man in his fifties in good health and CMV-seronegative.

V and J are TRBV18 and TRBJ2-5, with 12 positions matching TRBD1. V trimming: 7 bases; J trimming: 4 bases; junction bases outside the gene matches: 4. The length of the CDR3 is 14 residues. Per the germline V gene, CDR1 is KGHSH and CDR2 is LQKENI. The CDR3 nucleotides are TGTGCCAGCTTCGGGACAGGGGGCGGAGAGACCCAGTACTTC. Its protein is CASFGTGGGETQYF.

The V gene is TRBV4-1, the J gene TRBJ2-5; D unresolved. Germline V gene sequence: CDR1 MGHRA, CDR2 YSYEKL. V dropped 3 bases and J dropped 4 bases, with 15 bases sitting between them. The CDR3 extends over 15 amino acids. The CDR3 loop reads CASSHLGSPGETQYF. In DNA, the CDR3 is TGCGCCAGCAGCCACCTCGGGTCCCCCGGAGAGACCCAGTACTTC.

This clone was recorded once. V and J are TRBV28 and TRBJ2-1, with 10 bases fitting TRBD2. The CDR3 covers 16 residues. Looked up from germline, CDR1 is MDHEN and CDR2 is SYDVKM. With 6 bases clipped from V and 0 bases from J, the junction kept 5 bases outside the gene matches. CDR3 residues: CASRLASGSSYNEQFF. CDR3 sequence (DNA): TGTGCCAGCAGGCTTGCTAGCGGGAGCTCCTACAATGAGCAGTTCTTC.

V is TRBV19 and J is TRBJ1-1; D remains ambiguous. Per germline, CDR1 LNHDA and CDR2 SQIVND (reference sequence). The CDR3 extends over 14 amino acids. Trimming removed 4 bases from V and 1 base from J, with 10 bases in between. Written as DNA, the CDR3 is TGTGCCAGTAGTAGGTCCGCGGCGAACACTGAAGCTTTCTTT. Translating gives CASSRSAANTEAFF.